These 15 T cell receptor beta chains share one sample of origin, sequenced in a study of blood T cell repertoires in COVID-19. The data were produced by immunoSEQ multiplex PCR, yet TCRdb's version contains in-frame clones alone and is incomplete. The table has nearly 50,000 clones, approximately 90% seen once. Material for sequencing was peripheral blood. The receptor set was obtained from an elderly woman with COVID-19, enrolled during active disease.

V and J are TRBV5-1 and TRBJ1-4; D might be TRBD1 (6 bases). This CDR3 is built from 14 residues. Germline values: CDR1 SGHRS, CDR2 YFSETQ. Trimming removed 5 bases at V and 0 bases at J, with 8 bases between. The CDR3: CASRGAATNEKLFF. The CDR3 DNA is TGCGCCAGCAGGGGGGCCGCAACTAATGAAAAACTGTTTTTT.

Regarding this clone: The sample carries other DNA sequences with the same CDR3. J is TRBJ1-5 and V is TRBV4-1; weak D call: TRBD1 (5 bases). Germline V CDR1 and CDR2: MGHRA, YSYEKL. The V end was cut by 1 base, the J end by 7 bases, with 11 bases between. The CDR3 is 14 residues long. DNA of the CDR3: TGCGCCAGCAGCCAAGGTGGGGGAGGCCAGCCCCAGCATTTT. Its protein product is CASSQGGGGQPQHF.

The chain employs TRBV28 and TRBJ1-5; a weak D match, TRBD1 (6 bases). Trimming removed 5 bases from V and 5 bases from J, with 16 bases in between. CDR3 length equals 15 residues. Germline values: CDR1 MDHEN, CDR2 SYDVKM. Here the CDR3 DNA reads TGTGCCAGCAGTACCTATCCAGGGGAAGATCAGCCCCAGCATTTT. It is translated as CASSTYPGEDQPQHF.

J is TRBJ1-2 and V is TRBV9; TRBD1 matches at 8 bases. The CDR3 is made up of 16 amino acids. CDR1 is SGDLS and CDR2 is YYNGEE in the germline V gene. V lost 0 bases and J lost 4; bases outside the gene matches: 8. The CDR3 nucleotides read TGTGCCAGCAGCGTAGCAGGGCAGGGGGCGGGCTATGGCTACACCTTC. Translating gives CASSVAGQGAGYGYTF.

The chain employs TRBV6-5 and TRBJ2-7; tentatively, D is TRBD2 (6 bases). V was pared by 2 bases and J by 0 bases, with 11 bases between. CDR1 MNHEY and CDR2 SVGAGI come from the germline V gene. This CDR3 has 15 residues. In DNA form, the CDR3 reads TGTGCCAGCAGTTACGCTGCGGGAAGCTCCTACGAGCAGTACTTC. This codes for CASSYAAGSSYEQYF.

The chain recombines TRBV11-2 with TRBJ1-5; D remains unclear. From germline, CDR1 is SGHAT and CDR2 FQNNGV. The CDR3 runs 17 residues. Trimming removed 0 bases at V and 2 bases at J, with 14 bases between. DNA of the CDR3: TGTGCCAGCAGCTTAGATCAGAGGTTCTCGGGCAATCAGCCCCAGCATTTT. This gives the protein CASSLDQRFSGNQPQHF.

The CDR3 loop is CASSQEVAGTQYF. CDR3 coding DNA: TGTGCCAGCAGCCAAGAGGTAGCGGGGACCCAGTACTTC. This chain links TRBV14 with TRBJ2-5, with 7 bases fitting TRBD2. Germline assignment: CDR1 SGHDN and CDR2 FVKESK. Trimming took 0 bases from V and 7 from J; bases not matched to a gene: 2. There are 13 residues in the CDR3.

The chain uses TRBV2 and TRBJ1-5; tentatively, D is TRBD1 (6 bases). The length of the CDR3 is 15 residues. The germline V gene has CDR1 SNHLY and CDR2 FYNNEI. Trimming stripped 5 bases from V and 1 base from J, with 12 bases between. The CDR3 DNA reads TGTGCCAGCAGTACCGGGACACCAAGCAATCAGCCCCAGCATTTT. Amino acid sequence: CASSTGTPSNQPQHF.

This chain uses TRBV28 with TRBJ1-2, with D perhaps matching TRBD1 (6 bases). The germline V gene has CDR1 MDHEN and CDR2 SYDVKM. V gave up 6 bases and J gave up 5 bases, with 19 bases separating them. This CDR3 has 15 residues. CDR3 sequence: CASRIATQGDYGYTF. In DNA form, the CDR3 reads TGTGCCAGCAGGATTGCAACACAGGGTGATTATGGCTACACCTTC.

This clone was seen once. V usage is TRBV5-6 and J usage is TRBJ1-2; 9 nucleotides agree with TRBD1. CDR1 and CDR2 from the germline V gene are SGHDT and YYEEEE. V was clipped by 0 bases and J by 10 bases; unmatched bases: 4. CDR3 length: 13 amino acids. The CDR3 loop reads CASSLAGQGPYTF. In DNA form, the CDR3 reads TGTGCCAGCAGCTTGGCGGGACAGGGACCCTACACCTTC.

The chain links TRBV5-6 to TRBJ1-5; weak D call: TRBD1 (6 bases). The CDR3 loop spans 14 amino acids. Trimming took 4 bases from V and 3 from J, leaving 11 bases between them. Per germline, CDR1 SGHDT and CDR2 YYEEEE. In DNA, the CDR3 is TGTGCCAGCAGCCTCGGACAGCACAATCAGCCCCAGCATTTT. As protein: CASSLGQHNQPQHF.

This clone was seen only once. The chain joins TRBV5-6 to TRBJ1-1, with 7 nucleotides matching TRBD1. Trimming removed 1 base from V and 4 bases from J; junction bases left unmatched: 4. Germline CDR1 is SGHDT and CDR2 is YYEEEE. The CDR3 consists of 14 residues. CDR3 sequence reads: CASSLTGVGTEAFF. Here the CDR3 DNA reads TGTGCCAGCAGCTTGACAGGGGTGGGCACTGAAGCTTTCTTT.

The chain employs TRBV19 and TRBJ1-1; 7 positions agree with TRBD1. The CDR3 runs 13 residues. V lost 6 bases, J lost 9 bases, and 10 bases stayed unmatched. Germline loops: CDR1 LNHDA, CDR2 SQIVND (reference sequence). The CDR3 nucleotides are TGTGCCAGTAGCGTCGACAGGGTCGGGAAAGCTTTCTTT. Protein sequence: CASSVDRVGKAFF.

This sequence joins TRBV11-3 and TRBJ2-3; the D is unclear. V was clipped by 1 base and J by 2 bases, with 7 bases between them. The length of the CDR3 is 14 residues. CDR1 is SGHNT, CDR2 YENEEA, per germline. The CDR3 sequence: CASSLGTFTDTQYF. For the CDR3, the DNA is TGTGCCAGCAGCTTAGGTACATTCACAGATACGCAGTATTTT.

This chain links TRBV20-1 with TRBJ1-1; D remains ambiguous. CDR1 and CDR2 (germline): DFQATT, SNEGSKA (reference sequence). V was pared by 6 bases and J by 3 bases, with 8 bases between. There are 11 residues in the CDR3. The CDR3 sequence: CSANHYTEAFF. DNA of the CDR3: TGCAGTGCGAACCACTACACTGAAGCTTTCTTT.